The following is a T cell receptor beta chain sequence with its context. Its antigen remains unknown. V was shortened by 5 bases and J by 5 bases, with 20 bases between the two germline ends. Germline V gene data show CDR1 as SGHNT and CDR2 as YYREEE (reference sequence). CDR3 length: 15 residues. The entry originates in a study of radiation and T cells in renal cell carcinoma. Libraries were prepared by immunoSEQ multiplex PCR; TCRdb keeps only in-frame clonotypes and omits some of them. The sample records some 100,000 clones, over 65% being singletons. Points from the study as a whole: Top tumor clonotypes rose in blood 2 weeks post-radiation, then contracted. No pretreatment tumor biopsies were available for baseline clonotypes.

Time point of the sample: baseline pretreatment blood. Noted treatment: 15 Gy SBRT to primary tumor, nephrectomy 4 weeks later. After SBRT, blood was collected at 2 and 4 weeks, plus baseline. This renal cell carcinoma was of the clear cell type. This chain connects TRBV5-4 to TRBJ2-7; D is possibly TRBD1 or TRBD2 (5 bases each). Sequenced here: blood, sampled from a patient whose treatment included radiotherapy and nephrectomy. The TCR was taken from a man in his fifties or sixties with renal cell carcinoma. The CDR3 region is CASSSVGATGNEQYF. CDR3 DNA sequence: TGTGCCAGCAGTTCAGTAGGGGCTACCGGGAACGAGCAGTACTTC.